This is a list of T cell receptor beta chains from one sample in a study of blood T cell repertoires in COVID-19. TCRdb's copy holds only in-frame clones and misses some; the assay was immunoSEQ multiplex PCR. The table lists fewer than 400,000 clones, approximately 91% of them singletons. The material sequenced was PBMCs or T cells enriched from blood (not recorded which). These receptors were collected from a woman in her thirties who had been exposed to COVID-19. Both conserved end residues are part of each CDR3. Fields, in order: V gene, clone size, J gene, CDR3 protein. A clone size is listed for some rows: how often the clone was seen (once, few, many), or a class if it is expanded.

>TRBV4-3|few|TRBJ1-2
CASSQARKSGYTF
>TRBV6-5|few|TRBJ2-7
CASSYDSGVGEQYF
>TRBV4-3|.|TRBJ1-2
CASSQVGTAASGYTF
>TRBV28|.|TRBJ1-1
CATGASMNTEAFF
>TRBV5-1|.|TRBJ2-7
CASSLYTSESSYEQYF
>TRBV9|.|TRBJ1-2
CASSVDPGQGSYGYTF
>TRBV27|.|TRBJ2-7
CASRRDSTAGEQYF
>TRBV2|.|TRBJ2-2
CASSSLETGELFF
>TRBV12-5|.|TRBJ1-2
CASGLVRTGGEVSGYTF
>TRBV6-5|.|TRBJ2-7
CASSYSAGGSYEQYF
>TRBV6-2/TRBV6-3|.|TRBJ1-4
CASSRRSYDEKLFF
>TRBV21-1|.|TRBJ1-1
CASGRDSPPLNTEAFF
>TRBV6-2/TRBV6-3|.|TRBJ2-3
CASSYSIGRDPDTQYF
>TRBV7-9|.|TRBJ1-2
CASSLVAGPYGYTF
>TRBV5-8|.|TRBJ1-1
CASSLGTARVTEAFF
>TRBV12-3/TRBV12-4|.|TRBJ1-1
CASSFLDRGEAFF
>TRBV13|.|TRBJ2-3
CASSFGQGMADTQYF
>TRBV12-5|.|TRBJ1-2
CASGLVSDRGYGYTF
>TRBV7-9|.|TRBJ2-5
CASSRGLAGETQYF
>TRBV4-3|.|TRBJ2-3
CASSLLVAGEYTQYF
>TRBV5-1|.|TRBJ1-1
CASSSPPAGAEAFF
>TRBV13|.|TRBJ2-3
CASSPRPSTDTQYF